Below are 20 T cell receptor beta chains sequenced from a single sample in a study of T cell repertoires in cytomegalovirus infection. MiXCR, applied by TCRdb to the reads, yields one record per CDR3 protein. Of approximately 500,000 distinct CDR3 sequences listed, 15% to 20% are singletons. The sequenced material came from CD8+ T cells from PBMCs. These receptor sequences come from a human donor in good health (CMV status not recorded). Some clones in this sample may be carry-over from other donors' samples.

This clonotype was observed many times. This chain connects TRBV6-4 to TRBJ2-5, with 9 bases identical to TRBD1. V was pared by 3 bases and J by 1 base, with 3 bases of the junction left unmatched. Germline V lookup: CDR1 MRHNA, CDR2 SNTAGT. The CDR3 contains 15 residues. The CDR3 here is CASSEGQGGQETQYF. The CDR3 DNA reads TGTGCCAGCAGTGAGGGACAGGGTGGCCAAGAGACCCAGTACTTC.

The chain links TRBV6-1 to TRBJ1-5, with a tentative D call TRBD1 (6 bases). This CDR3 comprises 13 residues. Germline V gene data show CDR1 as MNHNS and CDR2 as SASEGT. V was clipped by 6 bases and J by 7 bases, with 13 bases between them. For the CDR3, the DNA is TGTGCCAGCAGGGAACAGGGTGGGCAGCCCCAGCATTTT. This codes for CASREQGGQPQHF.

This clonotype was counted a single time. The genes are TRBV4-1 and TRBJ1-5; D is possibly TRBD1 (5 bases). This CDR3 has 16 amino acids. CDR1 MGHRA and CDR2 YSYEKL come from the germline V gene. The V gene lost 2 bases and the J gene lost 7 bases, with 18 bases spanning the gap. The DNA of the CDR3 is TGCGCCAGCAGCCAACAAGCTAAGGGGCGACGGCAGCCCCAGCATTTT. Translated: CASSQQAKGRRQPQHF.

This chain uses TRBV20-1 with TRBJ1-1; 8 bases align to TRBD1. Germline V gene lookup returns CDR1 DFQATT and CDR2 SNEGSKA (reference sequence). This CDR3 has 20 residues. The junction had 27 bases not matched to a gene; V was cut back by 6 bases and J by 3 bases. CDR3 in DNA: TGCAGTGCGAGCCTCGACAGGGGCGGCGCGGGGGGTTGGTTGGACACTGAAGCTTTCTTT. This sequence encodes CSASLDRGGAGGWLDTEAFF.

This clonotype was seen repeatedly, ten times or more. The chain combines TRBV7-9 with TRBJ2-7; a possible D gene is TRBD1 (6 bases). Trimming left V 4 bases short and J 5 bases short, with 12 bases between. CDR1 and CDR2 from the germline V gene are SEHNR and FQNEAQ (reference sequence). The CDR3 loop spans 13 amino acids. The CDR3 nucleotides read TGTGCCAGCAGCTCCCAAGGACAGCACGAGCAGTACTTC. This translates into CASSSQGQHEQYF.

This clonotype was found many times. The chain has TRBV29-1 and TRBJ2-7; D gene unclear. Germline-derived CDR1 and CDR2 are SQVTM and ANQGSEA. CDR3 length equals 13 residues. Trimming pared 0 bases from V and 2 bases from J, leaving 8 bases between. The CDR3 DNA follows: TGCAGCGTTGAAGATCTCGTAACCTACGAGCAGTACTTC. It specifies CSVEDLVTYEQYF.

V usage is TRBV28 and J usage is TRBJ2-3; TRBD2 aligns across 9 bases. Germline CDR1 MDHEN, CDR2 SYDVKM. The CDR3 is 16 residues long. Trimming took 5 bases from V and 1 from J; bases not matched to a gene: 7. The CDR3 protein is CASSRIAGEGTDTQYF. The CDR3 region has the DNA TGTGCCAGCAGTAGAATAGCGGGAGAGGGCACAGATACGCAGTATTTT.

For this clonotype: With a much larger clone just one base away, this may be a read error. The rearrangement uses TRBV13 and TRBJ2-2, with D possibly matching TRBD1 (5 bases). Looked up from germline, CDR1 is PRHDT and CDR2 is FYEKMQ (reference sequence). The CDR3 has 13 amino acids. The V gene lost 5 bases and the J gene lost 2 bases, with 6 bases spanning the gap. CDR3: CASSDSNTGELFF. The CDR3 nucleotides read TGTGCCAGCAGCGACAGTAACACCGGGGAGCTGTTTTTT.

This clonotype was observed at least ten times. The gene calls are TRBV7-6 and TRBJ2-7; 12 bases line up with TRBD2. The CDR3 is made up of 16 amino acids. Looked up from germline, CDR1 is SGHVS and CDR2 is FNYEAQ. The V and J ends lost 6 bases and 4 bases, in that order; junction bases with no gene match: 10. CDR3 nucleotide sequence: TGTGCCAGCAGTATCGAGGCACTAGCGGGAGGTTACGAGCAGTACTTC. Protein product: CASSIEALAGGYEQYF.

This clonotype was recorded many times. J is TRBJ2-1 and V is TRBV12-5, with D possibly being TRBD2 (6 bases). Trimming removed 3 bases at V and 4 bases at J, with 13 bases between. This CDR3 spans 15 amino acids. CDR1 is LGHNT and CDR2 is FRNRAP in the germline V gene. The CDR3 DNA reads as TGTGCTAGTGGTTTCTGGAGGGTTCAGTACAATGAGCAGTTCTTC. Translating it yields CASGFWRVQYNEQFF. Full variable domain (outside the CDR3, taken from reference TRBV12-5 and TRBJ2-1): DARVTQTPRHKVTEMGQEVTMRCQPILGHNTVFWYRQTMMQGLELLAYFRNRAPLDDSGMPKDRFSAEMPDATLATLKIQPSEPRDSAVYFCASGFWRVQYNEQFFGPGTRLTVL.

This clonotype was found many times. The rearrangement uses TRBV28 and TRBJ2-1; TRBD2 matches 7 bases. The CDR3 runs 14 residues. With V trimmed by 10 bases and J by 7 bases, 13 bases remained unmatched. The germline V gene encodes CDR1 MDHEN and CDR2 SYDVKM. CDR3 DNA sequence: TGTGCCATCTCTCCGGCGGGAGAGGGGAATGAGCAGTTCTTC. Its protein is CAISPAGEGNEQFF.

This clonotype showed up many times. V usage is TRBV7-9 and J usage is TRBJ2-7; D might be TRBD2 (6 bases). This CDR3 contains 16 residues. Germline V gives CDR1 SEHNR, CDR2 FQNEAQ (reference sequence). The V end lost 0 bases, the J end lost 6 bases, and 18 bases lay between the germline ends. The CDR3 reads CASSLARGYRALEQYF. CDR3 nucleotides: TGTGCCAGCAGCTTAGCACGGGGGTACCGTGCTCTCGAGCAGTACTTC.

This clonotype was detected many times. CDR3 sequence: CASSPTDTEAFF. DNA of the CDR3: TGTGCCAGCAGCCCTACAGACACTGAAGCTTTCTTT. The V and J genes are TRBV7-6 and TRBJ1-1; no clear D. Trimming removed 5 bases from V and 3 bases from J, with 7 bases in between. Germline V gene sequence: CDR1 SGHVS, CDR2 FNYEAQ. The CDR3 is made up of 12 amino acids.

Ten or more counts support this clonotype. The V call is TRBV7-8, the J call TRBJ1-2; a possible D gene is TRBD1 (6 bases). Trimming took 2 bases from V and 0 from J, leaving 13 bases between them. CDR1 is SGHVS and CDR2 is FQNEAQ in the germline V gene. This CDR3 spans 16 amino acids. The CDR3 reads CASSLSGRTANYGYTF. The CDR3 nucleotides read TGTGCCAGCAGCTTATCGGGCAGGACAGCTAACTATGGCTACACCTTC.

The CDR3 loop reads CSARDGGRDTGELFF. The CDR3 DNA sequence: TGCAGTGCTAGAGATGGAGGGCGGGACACCGGGGAGCTGTTTTTT. The chain carries TRBV20-1 and TRBJ2-2, with D possibly matching TRBD2 (6 bases). CDR3 length: 15 residues. The germline V gene has CDR1 DFQATT and CDR2 SNEGSKA (reference sequence). With 0 bases removed from V and 3 bases from J, the gap between germline ends came to 11 bases.

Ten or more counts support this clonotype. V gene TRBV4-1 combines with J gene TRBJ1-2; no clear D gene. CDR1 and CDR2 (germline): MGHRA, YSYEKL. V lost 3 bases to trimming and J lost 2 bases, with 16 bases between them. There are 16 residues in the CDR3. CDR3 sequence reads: CASSQEKGPANYGYTF. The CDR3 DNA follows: TGCGCCAGCAGCCAGGAGAAGGGTCCCGCCAACTATGGCTACACCTTC.

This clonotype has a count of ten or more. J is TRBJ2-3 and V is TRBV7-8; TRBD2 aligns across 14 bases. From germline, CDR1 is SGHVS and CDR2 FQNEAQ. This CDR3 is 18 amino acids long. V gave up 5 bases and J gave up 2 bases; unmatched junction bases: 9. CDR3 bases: TGTGCCAGCAGCCCCGGACTAGCGGGGGGTCTCTTCACAGATACGCAGTATTTT. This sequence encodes CASSPGLAGGLFTDTQYF.

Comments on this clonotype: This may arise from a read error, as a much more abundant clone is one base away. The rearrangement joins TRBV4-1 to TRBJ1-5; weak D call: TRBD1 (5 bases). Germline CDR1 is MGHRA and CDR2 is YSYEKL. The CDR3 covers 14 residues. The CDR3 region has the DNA TGTGCCAGCAGCCGGGACGGTAGCAATCAGCCCCAGCATTTT. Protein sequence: CASSRDGSNQPQHF.

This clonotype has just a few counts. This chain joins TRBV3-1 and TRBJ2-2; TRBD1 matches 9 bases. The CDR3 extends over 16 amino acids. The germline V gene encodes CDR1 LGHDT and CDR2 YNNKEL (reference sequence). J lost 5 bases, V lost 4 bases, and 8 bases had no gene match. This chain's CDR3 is CASSPRDREQTGELFF. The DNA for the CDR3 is TGTGCCAGCAGCCCCCGGGACAGGGAACAAACCGGGGAGCTGTTTTTT.

DNA for the CDR3: TGTGCCATCACAACAAAGGCCCCCGGACCTTCGAACACTGAAGCTTTCTTT. It encodes CAITTKAPGPSNTEAFF. This chain connects TRBV10-3 to TRBJ1-1; D is unresolved. Between the trimmed V and J ends, which lost 7 bases and 1 base, there was a span of 22 bases. Germline V gives CDR1 ENHRY, CDR2 SYGVKD. The CDR3 length is 17 residues.